This T cell receptor (beta chain) stems from a study of OX40 agonist ivuxolimab in advanced cancers. About the investigation overall: Ivuxolimab was a fully human IgG2 agonistic monoclonal antibody targeting the costimulatory receptor OX40 (CD134). Intravenous ivuxolimab was administered to patients every 2 weeks at six dose levels: 0.01, 0.1, 0.3, 1.5, 3 and 10 mg/kg. Of the 50 to 55 dose-escalation patients, hepatocellular carcinoma was present in roughly 19, melanoma in approximately 15, renal cell carcinoma in 9 and head and neck cancer in 9. A male proportion of under 85% and a mean age of 60 years, ranging from 23 to 79, were recorded for the dose-escalation cohort. Prior anti-PD-1, anti-PD-L1 or anti-CTLA-4 therapy was permitted, and 30% to 45% of dose-escalation patients had received checkpoint inhibitors. Partial responses occurred in three dose-escalation patients: two with cutaneous melanoma and one with hepatocellular carcinoma. The purpose of peripheral TCRbeta sequencing was to test whether ivuxolimab changed TCR sequence diversity and led to clonal T-cell expansion. The monotherapy dose-escalation portion (N of about 49 patients) of the phase I ivuxolimab trial is reported in the paper. The research as a whole found: In the 0.1-3.0 mg/kg groups, partial responders had among the lowest normalized peripheral clonal expansion, particularly in CD8+ T cells. Low levels of normalized T-cell clonal expansion were also seen in some nonresponding patients. Which antigens the clonally expanded peripheral T cells were specific for was not determined. Clonal expansion of both CD4+ and CD8+ blood T cells was observed from baseline to week 6 at doses 0.1 to 3.0 mg/kg. On average, CD8+ T cells showed more expanded clones than CD4+ T cells after ivuxolimab.

Patients with a history of autoimmune disease or receiving systemic immunosuppression were excluded from the trial. In every dose cohort, peripheral blood was drawn for TCR sequencing at baseline, cycle 4 day 1, and cycle 7 day 1. Samples were obtained from an open-label, multicenter, first-in-human phase I dose-escalation trial of ivuxolimab. Adults with locally advanced or metastatic melanoma, renal cell carcinoma, hepatocellular carcinoma or head and neck squamous cell carcinoma were enrolled in the trial. CD4+ and CD8+ T cells were sorted separately from peripheral blood before TCR sequencing. As concerns this clone: The specificity of this receptor is unknown. No base qualities exist here, and no much larger clone lies one base off it.

To sequence the TCRbeta CDR3 region, genomic DNA was isolated from the sorted cells. TCRbeta CDR3 regions were sequenced using the immunoSEQ Assay. As stored in TCRdb, this immuneACCESS dataset retains in-frame rearrangements with V and J assigned. A fraction of the clones does not appear; measured against another copy, unresolved V genes explain less than half of the discrepancy, and the remainder lacks a known reason. In this sample the table shows about 46,000 clones, about 74% of which occur a single time. The top ten clonotypes cover about 2.6% of the sample. At the junction V is shortened by 7 bases and J by 4 bases; bases outside the gene matches: 6. Counted from cysteine to phenylalanine, this CDR3 has 14 amino acids. Only the CDR3 DNA is retained, 42 bases long and in frame from the first base. Per the germline V gene, MNHEY is the CDR1 and SVGAGI is the CDR2.

Sequenced here: CD4+ or CD8+ T cells sorted from blood, sampled in a trial of the OX40 agonist ivuxolimab. The sequence is built from TRBV6-5 and TRBJ2-7; TRBD1 matches 11 bases in the middle. This sequence was found in an adult with an advanced solid tumor such as melanoma, head and neck, liver or kidney cancer. CDR3 loop: CASTQDRGLYEQYF. The DNA sequence follows: TGTGCCAGCACTCAGGACAGGGGGCTGTACGAGCAGTACTTC.